The entry below gives a single T cell receptor beta chain sequence along with its context. An amount of RNA that ranged from roughly 0.45 to 1 ug was reverse transcribed with random hexamers. Using its own MiXCR run on the immunoSEQ multiplex PCR reads, TCRdb lists one record per CDR3 protein. The sample consists of about 430,000 distinct CDR3 sequences, approximately 85% of them appearing once. Germline CDR1 is LGHDT and CDR2 is YNNKEL (reference sequence). The CDR3 is 13 residues long. Trimming removed 2 bases from V and 6 bases from J, with 8 bases in between. This specimen belongs to a study of CD8 T cells in Susac syndrome.

This receptor was identified in a human donor with multiple sclerosis. Sequencing input: CD8+ T cells from PBMCs. The chain uses TRBV3-1 and TRBJ2-1; no reliable D call. This chain's CDR3 is CASSQSPLNEQFF. The CDR3 nucleotides read TGTGCCAGCAGCCAATCGCCCCTCAATGAGCAGTTCTTC.